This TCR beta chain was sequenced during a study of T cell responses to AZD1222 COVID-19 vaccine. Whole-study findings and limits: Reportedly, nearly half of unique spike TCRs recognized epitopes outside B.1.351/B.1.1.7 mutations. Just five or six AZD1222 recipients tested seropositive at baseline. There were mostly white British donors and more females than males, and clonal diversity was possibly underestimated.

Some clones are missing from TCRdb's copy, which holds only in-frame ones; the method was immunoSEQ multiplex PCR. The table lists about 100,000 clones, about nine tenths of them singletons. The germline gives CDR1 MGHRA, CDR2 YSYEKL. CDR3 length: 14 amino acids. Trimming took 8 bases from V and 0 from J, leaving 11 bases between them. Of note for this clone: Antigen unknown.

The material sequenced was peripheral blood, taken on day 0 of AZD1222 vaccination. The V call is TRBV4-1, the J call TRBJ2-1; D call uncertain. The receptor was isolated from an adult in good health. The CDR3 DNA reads TGCGCCAGCGGCCCTATGGACTCCTACAATGAGCAGTTCTTC. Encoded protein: CASGPMDSYNEQFF.